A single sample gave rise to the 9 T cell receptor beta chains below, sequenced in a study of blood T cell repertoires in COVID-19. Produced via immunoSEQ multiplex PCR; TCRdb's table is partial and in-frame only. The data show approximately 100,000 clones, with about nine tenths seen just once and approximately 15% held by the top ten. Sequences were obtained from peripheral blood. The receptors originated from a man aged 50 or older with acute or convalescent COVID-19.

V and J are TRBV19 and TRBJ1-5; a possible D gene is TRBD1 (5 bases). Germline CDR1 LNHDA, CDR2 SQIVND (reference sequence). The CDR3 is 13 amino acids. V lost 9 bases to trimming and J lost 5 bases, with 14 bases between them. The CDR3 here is CASRQGIDQPQHF. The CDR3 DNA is TGTGCCAGCCGCCAGGGAATCGATCAGCCCCAGCATTTT.

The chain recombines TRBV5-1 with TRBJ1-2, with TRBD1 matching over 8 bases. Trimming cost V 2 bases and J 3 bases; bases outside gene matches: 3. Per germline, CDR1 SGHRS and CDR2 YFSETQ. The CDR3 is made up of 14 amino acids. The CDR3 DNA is TGCGCCAGCAGCTTAAAGGACAGGGACTATGGCTACACCTTC. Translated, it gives CASSLKDRDYGYTF.

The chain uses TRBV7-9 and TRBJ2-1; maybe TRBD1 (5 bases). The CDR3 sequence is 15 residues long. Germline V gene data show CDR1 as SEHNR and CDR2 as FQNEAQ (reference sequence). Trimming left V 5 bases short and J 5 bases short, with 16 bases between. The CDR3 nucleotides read TGTGCCAGCAGCATTACAGGCCCTGGGAACAATGAGCAGTTCTTC. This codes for CASSITGPGNNEQFF.

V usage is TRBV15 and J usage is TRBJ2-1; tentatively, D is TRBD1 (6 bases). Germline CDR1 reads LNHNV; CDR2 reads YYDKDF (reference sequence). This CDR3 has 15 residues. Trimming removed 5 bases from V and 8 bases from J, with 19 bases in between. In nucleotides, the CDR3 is TGTGCCACCAGCCCCCGGGACAATGGGGACGATGAGCAGTTCTTC. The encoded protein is CATSPRDNGDDEQFF.

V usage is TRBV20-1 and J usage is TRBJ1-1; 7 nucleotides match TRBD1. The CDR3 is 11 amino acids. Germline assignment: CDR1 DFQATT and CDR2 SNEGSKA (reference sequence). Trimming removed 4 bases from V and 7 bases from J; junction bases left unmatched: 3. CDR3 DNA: TGCAGTGCTATTCAGGGGGATGAAGCTTTCTTT. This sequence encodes CSAIQGDEAFF.

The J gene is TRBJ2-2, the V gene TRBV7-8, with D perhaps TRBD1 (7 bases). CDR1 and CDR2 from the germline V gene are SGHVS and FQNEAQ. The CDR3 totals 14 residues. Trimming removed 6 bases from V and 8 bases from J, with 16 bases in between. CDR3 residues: CASSSHRGGGELFF. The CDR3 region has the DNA TGTGCCAGCAGTTCCCACAGGGGAGGTGGGGAGCTGTTTTTT.

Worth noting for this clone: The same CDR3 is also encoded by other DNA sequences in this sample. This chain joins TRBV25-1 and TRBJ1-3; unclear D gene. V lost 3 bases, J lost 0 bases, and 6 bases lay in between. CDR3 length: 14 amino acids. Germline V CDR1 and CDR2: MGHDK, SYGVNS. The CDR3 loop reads CASSEERSGNTIYF. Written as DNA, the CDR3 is TGTGCCAGCAGTGAGGAGCGCTCTGGAAACACCATATATTTT.

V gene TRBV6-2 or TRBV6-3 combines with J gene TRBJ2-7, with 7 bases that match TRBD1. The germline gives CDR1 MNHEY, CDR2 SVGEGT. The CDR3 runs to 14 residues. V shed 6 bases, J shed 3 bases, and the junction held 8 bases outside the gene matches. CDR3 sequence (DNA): TGTGCCAGCAGCCCGACAGGGTGGGGCTACGAGCAGTACTTC. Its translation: CASSPTGWGYEQYF.

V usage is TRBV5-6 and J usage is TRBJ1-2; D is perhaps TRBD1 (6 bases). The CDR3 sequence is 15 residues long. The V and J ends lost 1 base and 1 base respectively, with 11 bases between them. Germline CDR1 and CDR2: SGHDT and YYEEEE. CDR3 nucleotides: TGTGCCAGCAGCTTGCCGGGGGGCGATAACTATGGCTACACCTTC. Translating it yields CASSLPGGDNYGYTF. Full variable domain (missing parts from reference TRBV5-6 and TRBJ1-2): DAGVTQSPTHLIKTRGQQVTLRCSPKSGHDTVSWYQQALGQGPQFIFQYYEEEERQRGNFPDRFSGHQFPNYSSELNVNALLLGDSALYLCASSLPGGDNYGYTFGSGTRLTVV.